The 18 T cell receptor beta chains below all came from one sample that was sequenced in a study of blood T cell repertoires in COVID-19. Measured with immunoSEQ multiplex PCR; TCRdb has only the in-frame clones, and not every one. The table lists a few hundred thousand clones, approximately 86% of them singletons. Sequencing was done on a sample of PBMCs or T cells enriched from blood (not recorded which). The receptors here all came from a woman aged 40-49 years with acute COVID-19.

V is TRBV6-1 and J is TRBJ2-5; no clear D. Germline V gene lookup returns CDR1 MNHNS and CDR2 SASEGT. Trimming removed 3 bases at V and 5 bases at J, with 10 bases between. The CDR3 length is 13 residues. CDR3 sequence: CASSERPVETQYF. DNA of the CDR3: TGTGCCAGCAGTGAGCGGCCCGTGGAGACCCAGTACTTC.

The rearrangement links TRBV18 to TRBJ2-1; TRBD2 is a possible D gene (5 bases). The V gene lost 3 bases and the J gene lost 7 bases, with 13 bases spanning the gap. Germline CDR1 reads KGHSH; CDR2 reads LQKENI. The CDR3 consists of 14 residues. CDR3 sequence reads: CASSPVADLNEQFF. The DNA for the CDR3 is TGTGCCAGCTCACCGGTGGCGGACTTGAATGAGCAGTTCTTC.

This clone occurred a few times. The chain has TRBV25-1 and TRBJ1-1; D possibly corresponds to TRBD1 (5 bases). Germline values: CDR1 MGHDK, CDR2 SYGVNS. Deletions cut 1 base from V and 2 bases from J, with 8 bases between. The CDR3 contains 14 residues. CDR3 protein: CASSESTANTEAFF. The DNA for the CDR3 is TGTGCCAGCAGTGAATCGACAGCCAACACTGAAGCTTTCTTT.

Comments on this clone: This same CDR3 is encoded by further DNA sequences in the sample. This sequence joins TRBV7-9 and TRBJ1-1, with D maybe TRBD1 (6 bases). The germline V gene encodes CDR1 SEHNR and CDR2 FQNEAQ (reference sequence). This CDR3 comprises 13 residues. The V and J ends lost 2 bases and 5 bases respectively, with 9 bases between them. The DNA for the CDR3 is TGTGCCAGCAGCTTAAGGGGGGGAACTGAAGCTTTCTTT. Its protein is CASSLRGGTEAFF.

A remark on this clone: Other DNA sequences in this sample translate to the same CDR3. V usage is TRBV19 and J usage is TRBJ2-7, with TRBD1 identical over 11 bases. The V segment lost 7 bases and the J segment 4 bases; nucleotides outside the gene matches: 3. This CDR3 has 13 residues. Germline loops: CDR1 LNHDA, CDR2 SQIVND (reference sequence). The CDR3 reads CASKGTGGYEQYF. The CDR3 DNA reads TGTGCCAGTAAAGGGACAGGGGGGTACGAGCAGTACTTC.

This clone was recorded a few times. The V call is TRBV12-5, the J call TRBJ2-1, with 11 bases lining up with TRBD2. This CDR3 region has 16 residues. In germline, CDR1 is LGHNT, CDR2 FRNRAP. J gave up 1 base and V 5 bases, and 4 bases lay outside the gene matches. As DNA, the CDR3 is TGTGCTAGTGGTGGGGGACTAGCGGATTCCTACAATGAGCAGTTCTTC. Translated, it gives CASGGGLADSYNEQFF.

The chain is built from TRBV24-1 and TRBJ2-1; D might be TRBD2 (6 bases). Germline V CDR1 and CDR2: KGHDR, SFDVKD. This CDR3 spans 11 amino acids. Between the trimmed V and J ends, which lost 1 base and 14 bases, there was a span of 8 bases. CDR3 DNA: TGTGCCACCAGTGATTTCGGGGAGGAGTTCTTC. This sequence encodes CATSDFGEEFF.

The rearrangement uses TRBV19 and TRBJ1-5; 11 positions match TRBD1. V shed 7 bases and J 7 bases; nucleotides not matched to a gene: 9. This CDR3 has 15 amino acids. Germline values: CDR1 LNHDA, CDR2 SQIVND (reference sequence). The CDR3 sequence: CASTPGTGGGQPQHF. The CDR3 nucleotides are TGTGCCAGTACCCCCGGGACAGGGGGAGGACAGCCCCAGCATTTT.

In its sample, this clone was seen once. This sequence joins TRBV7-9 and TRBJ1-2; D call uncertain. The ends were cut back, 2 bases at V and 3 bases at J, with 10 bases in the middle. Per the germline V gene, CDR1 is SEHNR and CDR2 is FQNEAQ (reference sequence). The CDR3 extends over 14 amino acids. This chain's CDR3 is CASSLRGRDYGYTF. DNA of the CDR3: TGTGCCAGCAGCTTAAGAGGGCGCGACTATGGCTACACCTTC.

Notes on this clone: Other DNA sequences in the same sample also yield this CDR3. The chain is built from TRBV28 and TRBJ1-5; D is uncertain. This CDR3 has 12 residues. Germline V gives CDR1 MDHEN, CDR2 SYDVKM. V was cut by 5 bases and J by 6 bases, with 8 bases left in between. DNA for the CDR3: TGTGCCAGCAGTCTGATCGGTCAGCCCCAGCATTTT. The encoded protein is CASSLIGQPQHF.

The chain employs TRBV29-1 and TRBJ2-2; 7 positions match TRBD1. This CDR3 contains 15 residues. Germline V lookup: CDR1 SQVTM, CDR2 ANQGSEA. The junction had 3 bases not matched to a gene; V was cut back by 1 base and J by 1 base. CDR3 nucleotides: TGCAGCGTTGAAGTAGGACAGGTGAACACCGGGGAGCTGTTTTTT. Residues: CSVEVGQVNTGELFF.

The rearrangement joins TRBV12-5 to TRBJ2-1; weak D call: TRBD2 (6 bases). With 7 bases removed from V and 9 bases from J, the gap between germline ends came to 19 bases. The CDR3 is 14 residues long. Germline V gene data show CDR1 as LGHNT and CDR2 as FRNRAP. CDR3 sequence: CASAAGTLSGEQFF. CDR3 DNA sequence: TGTGCTAGTGCCGCCGGGACTCTCTCGGGTGAGCAGTTCTTC.

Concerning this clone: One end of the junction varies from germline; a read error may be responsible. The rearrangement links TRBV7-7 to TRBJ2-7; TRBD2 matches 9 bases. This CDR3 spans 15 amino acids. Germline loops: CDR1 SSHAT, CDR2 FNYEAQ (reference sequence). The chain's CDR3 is CASSFLAGISHEQYF. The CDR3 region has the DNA TGTGCCAGCAGCTTTCTAGCGGGAATCTCCCACGAGCAGTACTTC.

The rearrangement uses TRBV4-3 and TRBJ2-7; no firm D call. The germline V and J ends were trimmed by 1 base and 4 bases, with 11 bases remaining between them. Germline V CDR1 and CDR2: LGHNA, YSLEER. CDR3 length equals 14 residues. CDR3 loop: CASSQGYSRYEQYF. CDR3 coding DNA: TGCGCCAGCAGCCAAGGATACAGCAGGTACGAGCAGTACTTC.

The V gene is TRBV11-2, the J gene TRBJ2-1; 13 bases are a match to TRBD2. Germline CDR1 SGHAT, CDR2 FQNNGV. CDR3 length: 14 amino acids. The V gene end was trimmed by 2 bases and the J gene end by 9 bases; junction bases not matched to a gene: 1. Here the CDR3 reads CASSLTSGRGEQFF. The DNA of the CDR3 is TGTGCCAGCAGCTTAACTAGCGGGAGGGGTGAGCAGTTCTTC.

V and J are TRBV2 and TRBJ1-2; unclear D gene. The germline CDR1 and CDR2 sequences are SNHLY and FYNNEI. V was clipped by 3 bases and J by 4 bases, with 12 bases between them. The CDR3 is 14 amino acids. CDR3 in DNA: TGTGCCAGCAGTGATGGAGGACGGATCTATGGCTACACCTTC. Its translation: CASSDGGRIYGYTF. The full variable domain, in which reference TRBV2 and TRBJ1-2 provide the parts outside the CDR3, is EPEVTQTPSHQVTQMGQEVILRCVPISNHLYFYWYRQILGQKVEFLVSFYNNEISEKSEIFDDQFSVERPDGSNFTLKIRSTKLEDSAMYFCASSDGGRIYGYTFGSGTRLTVV.

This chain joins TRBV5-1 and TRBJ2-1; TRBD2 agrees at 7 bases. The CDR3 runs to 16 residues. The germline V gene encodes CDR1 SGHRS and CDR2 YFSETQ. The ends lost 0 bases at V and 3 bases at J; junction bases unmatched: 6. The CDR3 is CASSLGSGVVYNEQFF. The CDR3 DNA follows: TGCGCCAGCAGCTTGGGGAGCGGGGTGGTCTACAATGAGCAGTTCTTC.

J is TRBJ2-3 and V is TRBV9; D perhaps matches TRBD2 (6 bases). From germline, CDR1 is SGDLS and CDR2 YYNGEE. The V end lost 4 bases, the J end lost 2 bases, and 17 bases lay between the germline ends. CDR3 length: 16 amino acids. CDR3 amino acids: CASSPPGAGNTDTQYF. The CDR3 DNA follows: TGTGCCAGCAGCCCCCCGGGAGCGGGCAACACAGATACGCAGTATTTT.